The clone carrying this TCR beta chain was found many times. Its target is unknown. Every diagnosis used clinical symptoms, serum thyroxine and TRAb, thyroid ultrasound and orbital computed tomography. Amplified TCR beta CDR3 regions came from RNA transcripts. The TCR CDR3 first-round RT-PCR relied on the HTBI primer set. TCRdb reanalysed the multiplex PCR reads using MiXCR and keeps one entry per CDR3 protein. The table shows about 600,000 distinct CDR3 sequences, with 16% occurring only once. The CDR3 totals 15 residues. CDR1 and CDR2 (germline): LGHDT, YNNKEL (reference sequence). Trimming pared 4 bases from V and 2 bases from J, leaving 14 bases between. The data derive from a study of T cells in Graves' hyperthyroidism and ophthalmopathy. Broader study findings: In simple terms, a model built on 13 V-J features told ophthalmopathy apart from stable hyperthyroidism. Ophthalmopathy onset followed model prediction by a median around six months.

Specimen: blood. The sequence came from a woman between 40 and 55 years old with Graves' ophthalmopathy. This sequence joins TRBV3-1 and TRBJ2-5; possibly TRBD2 for D (6 bases). The CDR3 loop reads CASSLSWGEQETQYF. The CDR3 DNA sequence: TGTGCCAGCAGCCTCTCTTGGGGGGAGCAAGAGACCCAGTACTTC.